This T cell receptor beta chain was recovered during a study of blood T cell repertoires in COVID-19. Study at large: Specimens from acute and convalescent COVID-19 originated in the United States, Italy and Spain. Sample material is recorded as cDNA or gDNA derived from T cells, B-cell-depleted T cells, or PBMCs.

In the original workflow: Reference gene primers were amplified, and this amplification served to estimate nucleated cell counts. Repertoires were generated with immunoSEQ multiplex PCR, while TCRdb's copy carries only in-frame clones and drops some. V and J calls and clone size are as listed in that table; D and trimming were resolved from the DNA. This sample has tens of thousands of clones, with approximately 90% found just once. Only one count was recorded for this clone. The Seattle patients, enrolled during active infection, were followed longitudinally. This TCR was sampled from a woman aged 55-69 years with COVID-19, enrolled during active disease. Sequenced sample: peripheral blood.

CDR3 DNA: TGTGCCAGCAGCCCTGGACAGTCCGCAGGAAACACCATATATTTT. Protein product: CASSPGQSAGNTIYF. V usage is TRBV9 and J usage is TRBJ1-3; the D gene is possibly TRBD1 (6 bases). Germline lookup yields CDR1 SGDLS and CDR2 YYNGEE. V was pared by 4 bases and J by 4 bases, with 15 bases between. This CDR3 spans 15 amino acids.